Each of the 25 T cell receptor beta chains below was sequenced from the same sample in a study of shared clonotypes between healthy human individuals (dated by TCRdb to 2018 to 2021). Library preparation was by the immunoSEQ multiplex PCR assay. TCRdb mirrors the immuneACCESS table, restricted to in-frame sequences. Some clones are absent from its copies; in checked studies, under half trace to an unresolved V gene, and the reason for the others is unknown. The sample table lists some 1.4 million clones, roughly 96% of them with a count of one. About 1.2% of the sample belongs to the ten largest clones. The sample comprised naive CD4+ T cells sorted from blood. The cell subset or site label here, explained by the study, means: CD45RA+ positively selected. The receptors originated from a man between 25 and 39 years old in good health.

This clone is a singleton in its sample. V gene TRBV19 combines with J gene TRBJ2-7; TRBD2 matches 13 bases. Germline CDR1 reads LNHDA; CDR2 reads SQIVND (reference sequence). The CDR3 runs 16 residues. With 4 bases clipped from V and 0 bases from J, the junction kept 3 bases outside the gene matches. As DNA, the CDR3 is TGTGCCAGTAGTACCAGGACTAGCGGGGGCTCCTACGAGCAGTACTTC. Protein product: CASSTRTSGGSYEQYF.

This clone was seen more than once but under ten times. The chain has TRBV7-9 and TRBJ2-7, with TRBD2 as a possible D gene (5 bases). The germline V gene encodes CDR1 SEHNR and CDR2 FQNEAQ (reference sequence). Trimming stripped 5 bases from V and 4 bases from J, with 15 bases between. The CDR3 runs 14 residues. CDR3 DNA sequence: TGTGCCAGCAGCCCAGGAGGACCTTGGTACGAGCAGTACTTC. Protein sequence: CASSPGGPWYEQYF.

V usage is TRBV30 and J usage is TRBJ1-2; TRBD1 matches 10 bases. CDR1 and CDR2 from the germline V gene are GTSNPN and SVGIG (reference sequence). The ends lost 4 bases at V and 3 bases at J; junction bases unmatched: 5. This CDR3 has 14 residues. Written as DNA, the CDR3 is TGTGCCTGGACAGGACAGGGGGGAGACTATGGCTACACCTTC. Its protein is CAWTGQGGDYGYTF.

V gene TRBV9 combines with J gene TRBJ1-2, with 10 bases matching TRBD1. Trimming took 4 bases from V and 8 from J; bases not matched to a gene: 14. Germline V gene lookup returns CDR1 SGDLS and CDR2 YYNGEE. The CDR3 has 16 residues. The CDR3 sequence is CASSSPRGQGEGGYTF. CDR3 nucleotide sequence: TGTGCCAGCAGCTCCCCGAGAGGACAGGGGGAGGGGGGCTACACCTTC.

V is TRBV6-5 and J is TRBJ1-3; a weak D match, TRBD1 (6 bases). CDR1 and CDR2 from the germline V gene are MNHEY and SVGAGI. The CDR3 has 16 residues. V lost 0 bases to trimming and J lost 4 bases, with 13 bases between them. The CDR3 coding sequence is TGTGCCAGCAGTTACTCGACGGGGGCGCAGGGAAACACCATATATTTT. Translating gives CASSYSTGAQGNTIYF.

The chain is built from TRBV9 and TRBJ1-3; tentative D call: TRBD1 (5 bases). The V and J ends lost 3 bases and 3 bases respectively, with 10 bases between them. Germline CDR1 reads SGDLS; CDR2 reads YYNGEE. The CDR3 is 14 residues long. This CDR3 reads CASSDGTFGNTIYF. The CDR3 coding sequence is TGTGCCAGCAGCGATGGGACGTTTGGAAACACCATATATTTT.

The CDR3, as DNA: TGTGCCAGCGTCTCGTCGATCACAGATACGCAGTATTTT. Encoded protein: CASVSSITDTQYF. The V and J genes are TRBV6-5 and TRBJ2-3; D uncertain. The CDR3 runs to 13 residues. V lost 8 bases and J lost 2, with 11 bases in between. CDR1 MNHEY and CDR2 SVGAGI come from the germline V gene.

The chain is built from TRBV2 and TRBJ2-7; TRBD2 agrees at 11 bases. Germline loops: CDR1 SNHLY, CDR2 FYNNEI. This CDR3 comprises 17 residues. J lost 6 bases, V lost 3 bases, and 13 bases had no gene match. CDR3 amino acids: CASSDLRLAGRYAEQYF. The CDR3, as DNA: TGTGCCAGCAGTGATCTTCGACTAGCGGGAAGGTATGCCGAGCAGTACTTC.

Regarding this clone: One end of the junction is discordant with germline, which a read error may explain. Other nucleotide sequences in the sample specify the same CDR3. This sequence joins TRBV7-9 and TRBJ2-1, with 7 bases aligning to TRBD2. Germline lookup yields CDR1 SEHNR and CDR2 FQNEAQ (reference sequence). The CDR3 is 14 residues long. The CDR3 here is CASSLAGSYNEQFF. The CDR3 DNA reads as TGTGCCAGCAGTTTAGCGGGTTCCTACAATGAGCAGTTCTTC.

V usage is TRBV6-1 and J usage is TRBJ2-7; 7 nucleotides line up with TRBD1. CDR3 length: 14 residues. Germline assignment: CDR1 MNHNS and CDR2 SASEGT. Trimming cost V 5 bases and J 7 bases; bases outside gene matches: 11. The DNA of the CDR3 is TGTGCCAGCAGTAAACAGGGGACGAGGGGAGAGCAGTACTTC. Encoded protein: CASSKQGTRGEQYF.

This clone was recorded once. Additional DNA sequences in this sample encode the identical CDR3. This sequence joins TRBV30 and TRBJ2-7, with a weak D call TRBD1 (5 bases). Germline-derived CDR1 and CDR2 are GTSNPN and SVGIG (reference sequence). This CDR3 is 13 amino acids long. Trimming removed 0 bases from V and 3 bases from J, with 9 bases in between. The CDR3 is CAWSVDRDYEQYF. CDR3 nucleotide sequence: TGTGCCTGGAGTGTCGACAGAGACTACGAGCAGTACTTC.

This chain uses TRBV4-1 with TRBJ2-3, with D possibly called TRBD1 or TRBD2 (5 bases each). The CDR3 is made up of 17 amino acids. Germline V gene data show CDR1 as MGHRA and CDR2 as YSYEKL. Trimming removed 2 bases from V and 0 bases from J, with 15 bases in between. DNA of the CDR3: TGCGCCAGCAGCCAACTACTCCGGGGCCATAGCACAGATACGCAGTATTTT. Translated, it gives CASSQLLRGHSTDTQYF.

The chain recombines TRBV14 with TRBJ2-3; the D gene could be TRBD1 or TRBD2 (5 bases each). The CDR3 is 18 residues long. Trimming shortened V by 1 base and J by 8 bases, and 25 bases separated the two germline ends. Germline V CDR1 and CDR2: SGHDN, FVKESK. The DNA for the CDR3 is TGTGCCAGCAGCCAAGGCAGCAAACGAAGTGGGGGTTTCGGTACGCAGTATTTT. Its protein product is CASSQGSKRSGGFGTQYF.

The rearrangement links TRBV7-6 to TRBJ2-7; TRBD1 aligns across 9 bases. This CDR3 contains 18 residues. Germline loops: CDR1 SGHVS, CDR2 FNYEAQ. After removal of 1 base from V and 3 bases from J, the junction contained 13 bases not matched to a gene. The CDR3 loop is CASSLVANRGHAGYEQYF. CDR3 sequence (DNA): TGTGCCAGCAGCTTAGTAGCCAACAGGGGGCATGCGGGCTACGAGCAGTACTTC.

The gene calls are TRBV19 and TRBJ2-7, with TRBD1 matching over 10 bases. Germline assignment: CDR1 LNHDA and CDR2 SQIVND (reference sequence). V lost 8 bases to trimming and J lost 1 base; unmatched junction nucleotides: 14. CDR3 length: 17 residues. The CDR3 DNA follows: TGTGCCAGTCGGACAGGGGGACATTCTGACCGTTCCTACGAGCAGTACTTC. Translated: CASRTGGHSDRSYEQYF.

The genes are TRBV4-3 and TRBJ2-3, with 7 bases aligning to TRBD1. The CDR3 length is 16 residues. The trim removed 5 bases at V and 0 bases at J, leaving 8 bases unmatched. Germline CDR1 LGHNA, CDR2 YSLEER. The CDR3 is CASSARTGASTDTQYF. The CDR3 DNA reads TGCGCCAGCAGCGCGAGGACAGGCGCTAGCACAGATACGCAGTATTTT.

The rearrangement uses TRBV28 and TRBJ2-3, with 9 bases aligning to TRBD1. This CDR3 has 15 amino acids. Per the germline V gene, CDR1 is MDHEN and CDR2 is SYDVKM. The trim removed 5 bases at V and 5 bases at J, leaving 8 bases unmatched. The CDR3 DNA follows: TGTGCCAGCAGTCCCGGGACAGGGACCCAAGATACGCAGTATTTT. Protein: CASSPGTGTQDTQYF.

The gene calls are TRBV18 and TRBJ2-2, with 14 bases that match TRBD2. This CDR3 is built from 20 residues. Germline CDR1 is KGHSH and CDR2 is LQKENI. V trimming: 4 bases; J trimming: 0 bases; junction bases outside the gene matches: 10. CDR3 protein: CASSHGTSGSYFANTGELFF. The CDR3 coding sequence is TGTGCCAGCTCACACGGGACTAGCGGGAGTTACTTCGCGAACACCGGGGAGCTGTTTTTT.

This chain connects TRBV4-1 to TRBJ2-3; D is ambiguous. V gave up 2 bases and J gave up 2 bases, with 8 bases separating them. CDR1 is MGHRA, CDR2 YSYEKL, per germline. The CDR3 consists of 14 residues. In nucleotides, the CDR3 is TGCGCCAGCAGCCAAAACTATTTCACAGATACGCAGTATTTT. Residues: CASSQNYFTDTQYF.

The chain recombines TRBV25-1 with TRBJ2-3; D ambiguous. Germline loops: CDR1 MGHDK, CDR2 SYGVNS. CDR3 length equals 14 residues. Trimming removed 4 bases at V and 6 bases at J, with 14 bases between. CDR3 in DNA: TGTGCCAGCAGTGTCCCTCGGGCGTCCGATACGCAGTATTTT. Amino acid sequence: CASSVPRASDTQYF.

This rearrangement joins TRBV9 to TRBJ2-3; TRBD2 matches 16 bases. V gave up 7 bases and J gave up 2 bases; unmatched junction bases: 25. CDR1 is SGDLS, CDR2 YYNGEE, per germline. The CDR3 runs to 23 residues. CDR3 sequence reads: CASSLGAGTSGRGTLGYTDTQYF. The CDR3 bases are TGTGCCAGCTCTCTGGGTGCAGGGACTAGCGGGAGGGGGACTTTGGGATACACAGATACGCAGTATTTT.

The chain couples TRBV18 to TRBJ2-7; 9 bases fit TRBD2. This CDR3 contains 14 residues. The V gene's germline CDR1 is KGHSH and CDR2 LQKENI. V shed 6 bases and J 5 bases; nucleotides not matched to a gene: 8. The CDR3, as DNA: TGTGCCAGCTCTTCAGTAGCGGGAGACAACGAGCAGTACTTC. Translated, it gives CASSSVAGDNEQYF. Variable domain in full (rest from reference TRBV18 and TRBJ2-7): NAGVMQNPRHLVRRRGQEARLRCSPMKGHSHVYWYRQLPEEGLKFMVYLQKENIIDESGMPKERFSAEFPKEGPSILRIQQVVRGDSAAYFCASSSVAGDNEQYFGPGTRLTVT.

This sequence joins TRBV7-2 and TRBJ1-2; 9 bases line up with TRBD1. From germline, CDR1 is SGHTA and CDR2 FQGNSA. Losses at the gene ends were 5 bases for V and 4 bases for J; bases not matched to a gene: 8. The CDR3 length is 15 residues. The CDR3 nucleotides are TGTGCCAGCAGCACTCCGGGACAGGGATTCTATGGCTACACCTTC. Protein product: CASSTPGQGFYGYTF. The complete variable domain, with remaining parts taken from reference TRBV7-2 and TRBJ1-2, reads GAGVSQSPSNKVTEKGKDVELRCDPISGHTALYWYRQSLGQGLEFLIYFQGNSAPDKSGLPSDRFSAERTGGSVSTLTIQRTQQEDSAVYLCASSTPGQGFYGYTFGSGTRLTVV.

This chain links TRBV25-1 with TRBJ2-1, with 9 bases that match TRBD2. CDR1 and CDR2 from the germline V gene are MGHDK and SYGVNS. CDR3 size: 16 residues. The trim removed 0 bases at V and 3 bases at J, leaving 3 bases unmatched. CDR3 coding DNA: TGTGCCAGCAGTGAATATGCGGGAGGGATCTACAATGAGCAGTTCTTC. Protein product: CASSEYAGGIYNEQFF.

The chain combines TRBV29-1 with TRBJ2-1; 10 bases fit TRBD2. Per the germline V gene, CDR1 is SQVTM and CDR2 is ANQGSEA. CDR3 length equals 14 residues. The trim removed 6 bases at V and 4 bases at J, leaving 6 bases unmatched. CDR3 amino acids: CSVRGTSVYNEQFF. CDR3 DNA: TGCAGCGTCCGGGGGACTAGCGTTTACAATGAGCAGTTCTTC.